One and the same sample provided the 4 T cell receptor beta chains below, sequenced in a study of T cell repertoires in cytomegalovirus infection. MiXCR, run by TCRdb on the reads, gives a single entry per CDR3 protein. The sample yields over 250,000 distinct CDR3 sequences, about 25% seen once. Sequences were obtained from PBMCs. These receptors came from a human donor in good health (CMV status not recorded). Some clones in this sample may be carry-over from other donors' samples.

The chain couples TRBV6-1 to TRBJ2-3; 9 nucleotides agree with TRBD1. The CDR3 totals 16 residues. Trimming removed 6 bases from V and 1 base from J; junction bases left unmatched: 8. In germline, CDR1 is MNHNS, CDR2 SASEGT. The CDR3 loop is CASRKTTGGGTDTQYF. The CDR3 DNA is TGTGCCAGCAGGAAGACGACAGGGGGGGGCACAGATACGCAGTATTTT.

The table lists this clonotype with many counts. The rearrangement links TRBV7-2 to TRBJ1-2; 9 nucleotides line up with TRBD1. The junction had 4 bases not matched to a gene; V was cut back by 4 bases and J by 1 base. This CDR3 spans 15 amino acids. Germline V gene sequence: CDR1 SGHTA, CDR2 FQGNSA. The DNA for the CDR3 is TGTGCCAGCAGCTCCGGGACAGGGAATAACTATGGCTACACCTTC. This sequence encodes CASSSGTGNNYGYTF. Complete variable domain (other parts from reference TRBV7-2 and TRBJ1-2): GAGVSQSPSNKVTEKGKDVELRCDPISGHTALYWYRQSLGQGLEFLIYFQGNSAPDKSGLPSDRFSAERTGGSVSTLTIQRTQQEDSAVYLCASSSGTGNNYGYTFGSGTRLTVV.

The chain is built from TRBV7-6 and TRBJ2-1; a weak D match, TRBD2 (7 bases). Per the germline V gene, CDR1 is SGHVS and CDR2 is FNYEAQ. Trimming left V 3 bases short and J 6 bases short, with 9 bases between. The CDR3 has 13 amino acids. CDR3 DNA: TGTGCCAGCAGCTTCGGGGGGCCCAATGAGCAGTTCTTC. Translating it yields CASSFGGPNEQFF.

The chain joins TRBV20-1 to TRBJ1-1; 8 nucleotides line up with TRBD1. From germline, CDR1 is DFQATT and CDR2 SNEGSKA (reference sequence). V gave up 6 bases and J gave up 5 bases; unmatched junction bases: 8. The CDR3 contains 13 residues. CDR3 sequence reads: CSAVTGGRTEAFF. The CDR3 nucleotides are TGCAGTGCGGTTACAGGGGGTCGAACTGAAGCTTTCTTT.